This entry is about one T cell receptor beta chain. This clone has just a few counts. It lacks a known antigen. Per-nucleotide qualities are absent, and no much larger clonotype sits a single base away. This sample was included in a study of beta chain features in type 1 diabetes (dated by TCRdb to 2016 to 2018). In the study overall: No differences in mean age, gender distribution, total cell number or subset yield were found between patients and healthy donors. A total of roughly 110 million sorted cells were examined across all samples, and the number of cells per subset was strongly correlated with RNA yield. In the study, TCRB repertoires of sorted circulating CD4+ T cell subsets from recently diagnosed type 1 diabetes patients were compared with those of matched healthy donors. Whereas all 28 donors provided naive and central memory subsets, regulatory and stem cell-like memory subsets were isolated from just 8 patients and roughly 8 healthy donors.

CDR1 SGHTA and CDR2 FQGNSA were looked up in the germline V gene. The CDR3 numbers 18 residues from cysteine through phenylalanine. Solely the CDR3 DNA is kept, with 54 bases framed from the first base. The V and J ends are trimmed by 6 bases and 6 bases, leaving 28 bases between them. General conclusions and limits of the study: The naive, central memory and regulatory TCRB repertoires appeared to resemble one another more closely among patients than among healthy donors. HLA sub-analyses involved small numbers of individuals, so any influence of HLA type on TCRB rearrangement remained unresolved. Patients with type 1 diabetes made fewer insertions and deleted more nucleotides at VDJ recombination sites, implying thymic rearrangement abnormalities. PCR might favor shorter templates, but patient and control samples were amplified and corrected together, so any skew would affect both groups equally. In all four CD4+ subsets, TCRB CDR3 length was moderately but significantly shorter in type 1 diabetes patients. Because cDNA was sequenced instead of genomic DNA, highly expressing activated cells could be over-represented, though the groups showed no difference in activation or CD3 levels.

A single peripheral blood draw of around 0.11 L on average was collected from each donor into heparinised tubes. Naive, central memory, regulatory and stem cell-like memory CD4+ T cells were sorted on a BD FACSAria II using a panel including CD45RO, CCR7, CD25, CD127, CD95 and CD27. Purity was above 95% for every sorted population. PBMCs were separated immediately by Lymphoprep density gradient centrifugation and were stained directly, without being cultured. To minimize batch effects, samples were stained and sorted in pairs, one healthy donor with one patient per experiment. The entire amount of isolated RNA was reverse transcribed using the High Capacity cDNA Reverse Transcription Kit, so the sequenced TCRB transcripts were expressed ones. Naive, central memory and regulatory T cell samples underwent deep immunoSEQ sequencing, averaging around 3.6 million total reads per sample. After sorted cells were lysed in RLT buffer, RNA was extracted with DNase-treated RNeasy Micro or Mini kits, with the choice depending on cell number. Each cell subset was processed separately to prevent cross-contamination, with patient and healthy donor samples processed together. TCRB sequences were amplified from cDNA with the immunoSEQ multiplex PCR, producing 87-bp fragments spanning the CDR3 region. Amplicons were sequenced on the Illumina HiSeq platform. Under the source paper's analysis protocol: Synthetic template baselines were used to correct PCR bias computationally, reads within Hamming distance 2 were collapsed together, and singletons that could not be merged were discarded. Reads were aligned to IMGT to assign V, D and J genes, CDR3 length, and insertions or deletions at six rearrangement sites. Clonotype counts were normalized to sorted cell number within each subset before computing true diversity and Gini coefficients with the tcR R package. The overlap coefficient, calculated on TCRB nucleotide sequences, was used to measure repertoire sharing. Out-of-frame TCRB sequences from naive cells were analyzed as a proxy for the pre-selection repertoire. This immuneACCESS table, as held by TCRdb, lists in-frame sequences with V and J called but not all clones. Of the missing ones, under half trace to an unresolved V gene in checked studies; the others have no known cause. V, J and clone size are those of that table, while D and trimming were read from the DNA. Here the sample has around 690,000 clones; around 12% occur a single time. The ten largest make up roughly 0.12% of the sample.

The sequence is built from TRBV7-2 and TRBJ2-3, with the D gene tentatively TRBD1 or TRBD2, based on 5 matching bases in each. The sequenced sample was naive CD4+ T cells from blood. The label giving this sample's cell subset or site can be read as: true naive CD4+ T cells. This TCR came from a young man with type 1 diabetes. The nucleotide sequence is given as TGTGCCAGCAGGCCGTCGGGGCCTCTAGTGGGGAGATTGGATACGCAGTATTTT. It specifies CASRPSGPLVGRLDTQYF.